Presented here are 20 T cell receptor beta chains from one specimen sequenced in a study of cytomegalovirus exposure and HLA in healthy donors. Primers included in the PCR were 60 Vbeta and 13 Jbeta primers. This table comes from immunoSEQ multiplex PCR, and its TCRdb copy is limited to in-frame clones, with some not included. The sample yields about 97,000 clones, roughly 83% seen once. The sequenced sample was PBMCs. Source of these receptors: a man aged 40-55 years in good health and CMV-seronegative.

The genes are TRBV19 and TRBJ2-5; 7 nucleotides line up with TRBD1. This CDR3 has 14 amino acids. The V segment lost 5 bases and the J segment 2 bases; nucleotides outside the gene matches: 5. Per the germline V gene, CDR1 is LNHDA and CDR2 is SQIVND (reference sequence). CDR3 residues: CASSLGTAQETQYF. DNA for the CDR3: TGTGCCAGTAGTTTAGGGACAGCTCAAGAGACCCAGTACTTC.

The chain has TRBV7-9 and TRBJ1-1; the match to TRBD1 covers 7 bases. Trimming took 5 bases from V and 5 from J; bases not matched to a gene: 5. CDR1 and CDR2 (germline): SEHNR, FQNEAQ (reference sequence). The length of the CDR3 is 13 residues. The CDR3 DNA is TGTGCCAGCAGCCCACAGGGGTGGACTGAAGCTTTCTTT. Translating gives CASSPQGWTEAFF.

This chain links TRBV5-1 with TRBJ2-5; maybe TRBD1 (6 bases). Germline CDR1 reads SGHRS; CDR2 reads YFSETQ. V dropped 2 bases and J dropped 0 bases, with 8 bases sitting between them. The CDR3 is 14 residues long. The CDR3 bases are TGCGCCAGCAGCTTACAGGGAAACCAAGAGACCCAGTACTTC. Protein product: CASSLQGNQETQYF.

The chain uses TRBV5-1 and TRBJ2-7, with 10 bases lining up with TRBD1. CDR1 is SGHRS, CDR2 YFSETQ, per germline. V dropped 4 bases and J dropped 6; count of bases not matched to a gene: 7. There are 14 residues in the CDR3. The CDR3 sequence: CASSGDRGDGEQYF. The CDR3 nucleotides are TGCGCCAGCAGCGGGGACAGGGGTGACGGCGAGCAGTACTTC. The full variable domain, completed using reference TRBV5-1 and TRBJ2-7, is KAGVTQTPRYLIKTRGQQVTLSCSPISGHRSVSWYQQTPGQGLQFLFEYFSETQRNKGNFPGRFSGRQFSNSRSEMNVSTLELGDSALYLCASSGDRGDGEQYFGPGTRLTVT.

This sequence joins TRBV5-4 and TRBJ1-2; the D gene is possibly TRBD1 (6 bases). CDR1 is SGHNT, CDR2 YYREEE, per germline (reference sequence). V shed 4 bases and J shed 0 bases, with 10 bases lying between them. This CDR3 spans 14 amino acids. CDR3 in DNA: TGTGCCAGCAGCCCGGACAGAACTAACTATGGCTACACCTTC. The encoded protein is CASSPDRTNYGYTF.

The chain uses TRBV1 and TRBJ2-2; TRBD2 was called by the table and not checked on the DNA. TRBV1 is noted as a pseudogene. The CDR3 has 22 residues. The CDR3 coding sequence is TGCACCAGCAGCCAAGACGGCCCACCCACTCTGACTAGCGGGGGGTGCACCGGGGAGCTGTTTTTT. Its protein product is CTSSQDGPPTLTSGGCTGELFF.

This clone has a single count. This chain connects TRBV19 to TRBJ2-2, with D tentatively TRBD1 (7 bases). The V end lost 3 bases, the J end lost 6 bases, and 17 bases lay between the germline ends. CDR1 and CDR2 (germline): LNHDA, SQIVND (reference sequence). The CDR3 sequence is 16 residues long. Here the CDR3 DNA reads TGTGCCAGTAGTATCCAGGGCACAGGGGAGGCCGGGGAGCTGTTTTTT. Its protein product is CASSIQGTGEAGELFF.

The chain carries TRBV6-5 and TRBJ2-7, with a possible D match to TRBD1 (6 bases). This CDR3 spans 13 amino acids. Germline lookup yields CDR1 MNHEY and CDR2 SVGAGI. Deletions cut 6 bases from V and 2 bases from J, with 11 bases between. The chain's CDR3 is CASRRQVTYEQYF. The DNA for the CDR3 is TGTGCCAGCAGGCGACAGGTAACCTACGAGCAGTACTTC.

The CDR3 is CASSQASLEISNEQFF. CDR3 bases: TGCGCCAGCAGCCAAGCGTCACTCGAAATAAGCAATGAGCAGTTCTTC. This chain links TRBV4-1 with TRBJ2-1; D not resolved. The CDR3 sequence is 16 residues long. The germline CDR1 and CDR2 sequences are MGHRA and YSYEKL. The V end lost 1 base, the J end lost 6 bases, and 16 bases lay between the germline ends.

The gene calls are TRBV5-1 and TRBJ2-7; TRBD2 matches at 7 bases. Germline-derived CDR1 and CDR2 are SGHRS and YFSETQ. This CDR3 spans 16 amino acids. The ends lost 4 bases at V and 0 bases at J; junction bases unmatched: 10. The CDR3 DNA reads as TGCGCCAGCAGCCCCCTCTTGGGGGGGGGCTCCTACGAGCAGTACTTC. The encoded protein is CASSPLLGGGSYEQYF.

The rearrangement joins TRBV28 to TRBJ1-5; D perhaps matches TRBD1 (6 bases). Trimming removed 3 bases at V and 6 bases at J, with 9 bases between. Germline V lookup: CDR1 MDHEN, CDR2 SYDVKM. The CDR3 totals 13 residues. In DNA, the CDR3 is TGTGCCAGCAGTTTCGGGGGGCCTCAGCCCCAGCATTTT. It yields the protein CASSFGGPQPQHF. Full variable domain (missing parts from reference TRBV28 and TRBJ1-5): DVKVTQSSRYLVKRTGEKVFLECVQDMDHENMFWYRQDPGLGLRLIYFSYDVKMKEKGDIPEGYSVSREKKERFSLILESASTNQTSMYLCASSFGGPQPQHFGDGTRLSIL.

The V gene is TRBV7-3, the J gene TRBJ2-1; no reliable D call. Germline V gene data show CDR1 as SGHTA and CDR2 as FQGTGA. V lost 1 base to trimming and J lost 6 bases, with 19 bases between them. The CDR3 covers 17 residues. CDR3 in amino acids: CASSLNRVTSSGNEQFF. The DNA for the CDR3 is TGTGCCAGCAGCTTAAATAGAGTGACTTCCTCGGGCAATGAGCAGTTCTTC.

This clone was seen more than once but under ten times. The chain combines TRBV2 with TRBJ2-5; 8 nucleotides match TRBD2. Germline CDR1 is SNHLY and CDR2 is FYNNEI. The trim removed 4 bases at V and 5 bases at J, leaving 12 bases unmatched. CDR3 size: 16 residues. The CDR3 spells CASSGPAGDTRETQYF. Written as DNA, the CDR3 is TGTGCCAGCAGTGGGCCAGCGGGGGACACGAGGGAGACCCAGTACTTC.

The chain is built from TRBV7-3 and TRBJ2-1; 11 bases are a match to TRBD1. The ends lost 1 base at V and 8 bases at J; junction bases unmatched: 7. This CDR3 region has 16 residues. CDR1 is SGHTA and CDR2 is FQGTGA in the germline V gene. The CDR3 nucleotides read TGTGCCAGCAGCTTAATAAGGGGACAGGGGGTACATGAGCAGTTCTTC. As protein: CASSLIRGQGVHEQFF.

This chain connects TRBV6-1 to TRBJ1-6; D ambiguous. Germline V gene sequence: CDR1 MNHNS, CDR2 SASEGT. V was clipped by 0 bases and J by 0 bases, with 9 bases between them. The CDR3 is 17 amino acids. The DNA for the CDR3 is TGTGCCAGCAGTGAAGCGGGAGGGAGCTCCTATAATTCACCCCTCCACTTT. It specifies CASSEAGGSSYNSPLHF.

This clone turned up a few times. This chain joins TRBV30 and TRBJ2-3, with 10 bases that match TRBD2. The germline CDR1 and CDR2 sequences are GTSNPN and SVGIG (reference sequence). CDR3 length equals 13 residues. V shed 4 bases and J 3 bases; nucleotides not matched to a gene: 1. CDR3 in DNA: TGTGCCTGGACTAGCGGGGGTACAGATACGCAGTATTTT. This sequence encodes CAWTSGGTDTQYF.

The chain couples TRBV6-1 to TRBJ2-2; 8 bases fit TRBD1. CDR3 length: 16 residues. Germline CDR1 MNHNS, CDR2 SASEGT. V gave up 4 bases and J gave up 6 bases; unmatched junction bases: 10. As DNA, the CDR3 is TGTGCCAGCAGTGCCCGGACAGGGCTGGTGGCCGGGGAGCTGTTTTTT. Translating gives CASSARTGLVAGELFF.

This clone was picked up a small number of times. The rearrangement links TRBV7-3 to TRBJ2-1, with 15 positions matching TRBD2. The CDR3 runs 16 residues. Germline V lookup: CDR1 SGHTA, CDR2 FQGTGA. With V trimmed by 4 bases and J by 4 bases, 2 bases remained unmatched. The CDR3 DNA sequence: TGTGCCAGCAGCTCGGGACTAGCGGGGGGTTACAATGAGCAGTTCTTC. Translating gives CASSSGLAGGYNEQFF.

This clone was picked up a small number of times. The rearrangement links TRBV7-6 to TRBJ1-1, with D possibly matching TRBD1 (6 bases). Germline V lookup: CDR1 SGHVS, CDR2 FNYEAQ. This CDR3 contains 13 residues. Trimming left V 4 bases short and J 3 bases short, with 9 bases between. The CDR3 loop is CASSSRQDTEAFF. As DNA, the CDR3 is TGTGCCAGCAGCTCCCGACAGGACACTGAAGCTTTCTTT.

The DNA for the CDR3 is TGCGCCAGCAGCCAAGAATCGTCGGGTCTTGCTGAAGCTTTCTTT. Its protein is CASSQESSGLAEAFF. V usage is TRBV4-1 and J usage is TRBJ1-1; D is undetermined. Germline CDR1 reads MGHRA; CDR2 reads YSYEKL. V lost 0 bases and J lost 6, with 14 bases in between. The CDR3 totals 15 residues.